The 21 T cell receptor beta chains below come from one sample, sequenced in a study of PD-1 blockade in mismatch repair-deficient tumors. Clones were read by immunoSEQ multiplex PCR, and TCRdb kept only the in-frame ones, dropping some. This sample carries some 110,000 clones, around three quarters of them seen once, and the ten largest clones take approximately 5%. The material was peripheral blood, obtained about 60 weeks after starting pembrolizumab. Receptors originate from an adult with mismatch repair-deficient cancer.

The chain recombines TRBV11-3 with TRBJ2-1; 11 bases are a match to TRBD2. Per the germline V gene, CDR1 is SGHNT and CDR2 is YENEEA. V shed 5 bases and J 4 bases; nucleotides not matched to a gene: 7. The CDR3 consists of 16 residues. CDR3 loop: CASSRGGTSGYNEQFF. CDR3 sequence (DNA): TGTGCCAGCAGCCGAGGGGGGACTAGCGGTTACAATGAGCAGTTCTTC.

The chain couples TRBV19 to TRBJ2-1, with a possible D match to TRBD2 (5 bases). The CDR3 consists of 15 residues. The germline V gene encodes CDR1 LNHDA and CDR2 SQIVND (reference sequence). Trimming shortened V by 1 base and J by 2 bases, and 9 bases separated the two germline ends. The CDR3 here is CASSIGGPAYNEQFF. The CDR3 bases are TGTGCCAGTAGTATAGGAGGGCCAGCCTACAATGAGCAGTTCTTC.

This sequence joins TRBV13 and TRBJ1-1; no firm D call. The germline V gene has CDR1 PRHDT and CDR2 FYEKMQ (reference sequence). This CDR3 is built from 14 residues. The V gene lost 5 bases and the J gene lost 2 bases, with 12 bases spanning the gap. This CDR3 reads CASSTTRGNTEAFF. The CDR3 nucleotides are TGTGCCAGCAGCACAACTCGGGGTAACACTGAAGCTTTCTTT.

This sequence joins TRBV5-1 and TRBJ2-1, with 12 bases lining up with TRBD2. The germline gives CDR1 SGHRS, CDR2 YFSETQ. Unmatched junction bases numbered 2, after V lost 4 bases and J lost 6 bases. CDR3 length equals 14 residues. The CDR3: CASSPTSGGNEQFF. Written as DNA, the CDR3 is TGCGCCAGCAGCCCGACTAGCGGGGGCAATGAGCAGTTCTTC.

The chain couples TRBV12-1 to TRBJ2-5. TRBV12-1 is listed as a pseudogene. The CDR3 sequence is 18 residues long. The CDR3 DNA is TGTGCCAGCAGCTTTTTTCCCGACGGGCCCCGAAGGGTGGAGACCCAGTACTTC. Protein product: CASSFFPDGPRRVETQYF.

This chain uses TRBV19 with TRBJ2-1; 10 bases are a match to TRBD1. CDR1 LNHDA and CDR2 SQIVND come from the germline V gene (reference sequence). V shed 5 bases, J shed 4 bases, and the junction held 11 bases outside the gene matches. The CDR3 is 17 residues long. CDR3 in DNA: TGTGCCAGTAGTTTTACGACAGGGGGCGATTCTTACAATGAGCAGTTCTTC. Amino acid sequence: CASSFTTGGDSYNEQFF.

This clone has more than one count but fewer than ten. The chain carries TRBV13 and TRBJ2-7, with D perhaps assigned TRBD1 or TRBD2 (5 bases each). V was cut by 3 bases and J by 5 bases, with 11 bases left in between. This CDR3 contains 13 residues. Per germline, CDR1 PRHDT and CDR2 FYEKMQ (reference sequence). CDR3: CASSFHRGHEQYF. The CDR3 coding sequence is TGTGCCAGCAGCTTTCACCGGGGCCACGAGCAGTACTTC.

On this clone: Other DNA sequences in this specimen translate into the identical CDR3. The chain carries TRBV19 and TRBJ2-5; D uncertain. The CDR3 sequence is 12 residues long. Germline V gives CDR1 LNHDA, CDR2 SQIVND (reference sequence). With 1 base removed from V and 4 bases from J, the gap between germline ends came to 4 bases. CDR3 DNA sequence: TGTGCCAGTAGTATAGCAGGAGAGACCCAGTACTTC. Amino acid sequence: CASSIAGETQYF.

The count of this clone is one. V and J are TRBV6-5 and TRBJ1-2; 7 bases align to TRBD1. From germline, CDR1 is MNHEY and CDR2 SVGAGI. The CDR3 consists of 12 residues. The V gene end was trimmed by 6 bases and the J gene end by 8 bases; junction bases not matched to a gene: 6. CDR3 sequence (DNA): TGTGCCAGCAGAACAGGGGATTGGGGCTACACCTTC. Translation gives CASRTGDWGYTF.

The chain combines TRBV18 with TRBJ2-7, with TRBD2 identical over 8 bases. J was trimmed by 2 bases and V by 3 bases; bases with no gene match: 12. CDR1 KGHSH and CDR2 LQKENI come from the germline V gene. CDR3 length: 17 residues. The CDR3 nucleotides are TGTGCCAGCTCACCGGGATTCGGCGGGAGGACTGCCTACGAGCAGTACTTC. Translating gives CASSPGFGGRTAYEQYF.

The chain links TRBV11-3 to TRBJ1-3; no definite D call. CDR1 is SGHNT, CDR2 YENEEA, per germline. CDR3 size: 14 residues. V was cut by 9 bases and J by 0 bases, with 12 bases left in between. CDR3 residues: CARSRAYSGNTIYF. The DNA of the CDR3 is TGTGCCAGATCCCGGGCCTACTCTGGAAACACCATATATTTT.

The gene calls are TRBV7-2 and TRBJ2-5; 14 nucleotides agree with TRBD2. The trim removed 4 bases at V and 4 bases at J, leaving 2 bases unmatched. The germline gives CDR1 SGHTA, CDR2 FQGNSA. The CDR3 is 15 amino acids. The CDR3 spells CASSWGLAGAETQYF. In nucleotides, the CDR3 is TGTGCCAGCAGCTGGGGACTAGCGGGAGCAGAGACCCAGTACTTC.

J is TRBJ2-3 and V is TRBV7-3, with TRBD1 as a possible D gene (6 bases). Looked up from germline, CDR1 is SGHTA and CDR2 is FQGTGA. This CDR3 has 15 residues. V was shortened by 2 bases and J by 2 bases, with 11 bases between the two germline ends. The CDR3 bases are TGTGCCAGCAGCTTAGGGGGCTCACCCACAGATACGCAGTATTTT. Amino acids: CASSLGGSPTDTQYF.

V gene TRBV30 combines with J gene TRBJ2-3; maybe TRBD2 (6 bases). The germline V gene has CDR1 GTSNPN and CDR2 SVGIG (reference sequence). There are 16 residues in the CDR3. The V end lost 0 bases, the J end lost 5 bases, and 18 bases lay between the germline ends. The CDR3 loop reads CAWSVFGSFRGDTQYF. The CDR3 DNA follows: TGTGCCTGGAGTGTATTCGGGAGTTTCCGGGGAGATACGCAGTATTTT. Full variable domain (outside the CDR3, taken from reference TRBV30 and TRBJ2-3): SQTIHQWPATLVQPVGSPLSLECTVEGTSNPNLYWYRQAAGRGLQLLFYSVGIGQISSEVPQNLSASRPQDRQFILSSKKLLLSDSGFYLCAWSVFGSFRGDTQYFGPGTRLTVL.

The J gene is TRBJ2-5, the V gene TRBV5-1; D is possibly TRBD1 or TRBD2 (5 bases each). V gave up 4 bases and J gave up 1 base, with 20 bases separating them. Germline assignment: CDR1 SGHRS and CDR2 YFSETQ. The CDR3 has 17 residues. This CDR3 is CASSPTPPGRVQETQYF. DNA of the CDR3: TGCGCCAGCAGCCCCACCCCCCCGGGACGGGTCCAAGAGACCCAGTACTTC.

This chain links TRBV6-4 with TRBJ2-3; 7 bases are a match to TRBD2. With 4 bases clipped from V and 0 bases from J, the junction kept 13 bases outside the gene matches. The CDR3 has 18 residues. Germline V gene sequence: CDR1 MRHNA, CDR2 SNTAGT. The DNA of the CDR3 is TGTGCCAGCAGTGCGTCTAGCGGTACACGATATAGCACAGATACGCAGTATTTT. Encoded protein: CASSASSGTRYSTDTQYF.

The genes are TRBV9 and TRBJ1-5; possibly TRBD1 for D (5 bases). This CDR3 is built from 16 residues. CDR1 and CDR2 (germline): SGDLS, YYNGEE. The V gene lost 4 bases and the J gene lost 7 bases, with 21 bases spanning the gap. The CDR3 DNA follows: TGTGCCAGCAGCCTAAATGGTCAGGGCGAGGGACAGCCCCAGCATTTT. Its translation is CASSLNGQGEGQPQHF. The complete variable domain, with remaining parts taken from reference TRBV9 and TRBJ1-5, reads DSGVTQTPKHLITATGQRVTLRCSPRSGDLSVYWYQQSLDQGLQFLIQYYNGEERAKGNILERFSAQQFPDLHSELNLSSLELGDSALYFCASSLNGQGEGQPQHFGDGTRLSIL.

This chain connects TRBV5-5 to TRBJ2-5; 9 bases agree with TRBD1. The CDR3 has 14 residues. In germline, CDR1 is SGHKS, CDR2 YYEKEE (reference sequence). V was pared by 4 bases and J by 5 bases, with 6 bases of the junction left unmatched. The CDR3 loop reads CASSVDRGQETQYF. CDR3 nucleotide sequence: TGTGCCAGCAGCGTGGACAGGGGTCAGGAGACCCAGTACTTC.

This chain joins TRBV30 and TRBJ2-1; 7 bases align to TRBD2. V gave up 1 base and J gave up 15 bases; unmatched junction bases: 6. The CDR3 sequence is 11 residues long. CDR1 is GTSNPN and CDR2 is SVGIG in the germline V gene (reference sequence). This CDR3 is CAWSGGGRLFF. For the CDR3, the DNA is TGTGCCTGGAGTGGTGGCGGGAGATTGTTCTTC. Based on the CDR3 plus reference TRBV30 and TRBJ2-1, the full variable domain is SQTIHQWPATLVQPVGSPLSLECTVEGTSNPNLYWYRQAAGRGLQLLFYSVGIGQISSEVPQNLSASRPQDRQFILSSKKLLLSDSGFYLCAWSGGGRLFFGPGTRLTVL.

This rearrangement joins TRBV12-2 to TRBJ1-2; TRBD1, the table's D call, was not compared with the DNA. TRBV12-2 is flagged as a pseudogene. This CDR3 spans 16 amino acids. The CDR3 nucleotides are TGTGCAAGTCGCCGGGACAGCCATTCATCTACCTATGGCTACACCTTC. Protein product: CASRRDSHSSTYGYTF.

V and J are TRBV29-1 and TRBJ2-3, with D hard to call. CDR3 length equals 14 residues. CDR1 and CDR2 from the germline V gene are SQVTM and ANQGSEA. V was trimmed by 3 bases and J by 1 base, leaving 11 bases between them. The CDR3, as DNA: TGCAGCGTTGATTTCCGCGTGGGCACAGATACGCAGTATTTT. Protein: CSVDFRVGTDTQYF.